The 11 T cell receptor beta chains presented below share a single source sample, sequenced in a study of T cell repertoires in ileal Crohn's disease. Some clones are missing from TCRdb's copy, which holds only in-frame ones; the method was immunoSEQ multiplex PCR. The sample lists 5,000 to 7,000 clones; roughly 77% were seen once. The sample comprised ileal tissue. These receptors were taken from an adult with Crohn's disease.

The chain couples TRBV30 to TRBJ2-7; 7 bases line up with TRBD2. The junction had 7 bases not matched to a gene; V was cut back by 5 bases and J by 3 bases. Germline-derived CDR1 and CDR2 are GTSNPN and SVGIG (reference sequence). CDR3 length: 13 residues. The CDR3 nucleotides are TGTGCCTGGGAGACCGGACTAGGCTACGAGCAGTACTTC. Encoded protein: CAWETGLGYEQYF.

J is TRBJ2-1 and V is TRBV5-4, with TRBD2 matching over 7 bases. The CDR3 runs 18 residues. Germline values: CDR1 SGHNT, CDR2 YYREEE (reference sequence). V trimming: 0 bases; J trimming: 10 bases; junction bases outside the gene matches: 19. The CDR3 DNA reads TGTGCCAGCAGCTTGGGCGAAGGTGGTGGGCGGGAGAGTATAGAGCAGTTCTTC. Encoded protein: CASSLGEGGGRESIEQFF.

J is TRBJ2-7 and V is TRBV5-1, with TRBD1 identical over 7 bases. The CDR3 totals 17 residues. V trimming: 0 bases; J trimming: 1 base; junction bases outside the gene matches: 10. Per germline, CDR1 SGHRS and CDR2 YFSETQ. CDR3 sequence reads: CASSLGPTGSKSYEQYF. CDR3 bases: TGCGCCAGCAGCTTGGGCCCGACAGGGTCTAAGTCCTACGAGCAGTACTTC. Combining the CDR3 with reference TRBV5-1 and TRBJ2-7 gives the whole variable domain KAGVTQTPRYLIKTRGQQVTLSCSPISGHRSVSWYQQTPGQGLQFLFEYFSETQRNKGNFPGRFSGRQFSNSRSEMNVSTLELGDSALYLCASSLGPTGSKSYEQYFGPGTRLTVT.

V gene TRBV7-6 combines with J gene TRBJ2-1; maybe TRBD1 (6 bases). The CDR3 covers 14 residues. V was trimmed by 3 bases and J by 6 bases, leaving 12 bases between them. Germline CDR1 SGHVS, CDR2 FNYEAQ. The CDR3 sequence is CASSFSGEANEQFF. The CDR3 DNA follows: TGTGCCAGCAGCTTCTCAGGGGAAGCCAATGAGCAGTTCTTC.

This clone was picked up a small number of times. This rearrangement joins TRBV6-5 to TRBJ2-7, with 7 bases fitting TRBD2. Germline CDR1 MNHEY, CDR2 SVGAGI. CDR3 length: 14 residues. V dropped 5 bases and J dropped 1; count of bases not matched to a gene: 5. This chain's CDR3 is CASSLTSTSYEQYF. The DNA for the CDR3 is TGTGCCAGCAGTCTGACTAGCACGTCCTACGAGCAGTACTTC.

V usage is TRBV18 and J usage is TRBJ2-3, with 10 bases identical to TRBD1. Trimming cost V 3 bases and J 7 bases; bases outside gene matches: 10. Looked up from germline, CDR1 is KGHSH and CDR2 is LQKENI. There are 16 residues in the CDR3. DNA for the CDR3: TGTGCCAGCTCACCTCGGGACAGGGGCGCCCCATATACGCAGTATTTT. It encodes CASSPRDRGAPYTQYF.

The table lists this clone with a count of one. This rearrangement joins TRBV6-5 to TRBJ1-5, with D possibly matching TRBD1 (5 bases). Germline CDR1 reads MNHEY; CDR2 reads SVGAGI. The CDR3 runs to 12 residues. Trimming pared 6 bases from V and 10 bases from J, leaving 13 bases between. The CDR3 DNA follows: TGTGCCAGCAGATCCTCAGGGAAACCCCAGCATTTT. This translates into CASRSSGKPQHF.

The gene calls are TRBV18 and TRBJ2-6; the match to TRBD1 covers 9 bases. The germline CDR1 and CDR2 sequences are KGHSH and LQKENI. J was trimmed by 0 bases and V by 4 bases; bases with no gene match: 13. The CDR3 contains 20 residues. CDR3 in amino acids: CASSLNAPGQGLSGANVLTF. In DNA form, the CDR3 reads TGTGCCAGCTCACTAAACGCTCCGGGACAGGGCCTCTCTGGGGCCAACGTCCTGACTTTC.

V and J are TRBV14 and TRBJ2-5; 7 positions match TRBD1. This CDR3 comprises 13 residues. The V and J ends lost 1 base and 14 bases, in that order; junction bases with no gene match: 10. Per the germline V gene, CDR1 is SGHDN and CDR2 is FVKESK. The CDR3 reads CASSQAGRQGQYF. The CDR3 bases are TGTGCCAGCAGCCAAGCAGGGAGACAGGGTCAATACTTC.

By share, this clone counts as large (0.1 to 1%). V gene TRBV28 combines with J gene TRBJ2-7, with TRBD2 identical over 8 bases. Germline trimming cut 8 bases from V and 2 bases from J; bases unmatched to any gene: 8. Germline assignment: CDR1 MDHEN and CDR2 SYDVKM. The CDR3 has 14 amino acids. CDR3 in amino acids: CASFSLAAPYEQYF. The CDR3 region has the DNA TGTGCCAGCTTTTCACTAGCGGCCCCCTACGAGCAGTACTTC.

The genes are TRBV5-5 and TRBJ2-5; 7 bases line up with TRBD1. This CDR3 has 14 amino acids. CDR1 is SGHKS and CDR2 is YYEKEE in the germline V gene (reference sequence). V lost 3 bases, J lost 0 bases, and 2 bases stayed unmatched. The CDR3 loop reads CASSSTGDQETQYF. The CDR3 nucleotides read TGTGCCAGCAGCTCCACAGGGGACCAAGAGACCCAGTACTTC.